This TCR beta chain was observed in a study of blood T cell repertoires in COVID-19. Study as a whole: The origin of the acute and convalescent COVID-19 samples was the United States, Italy and Spain. From T cells, B-cell-depleted T cells, or PBMCs came the material, which was cDNA or gDNA.

In the original analysis: Amplifying reference gene primers gave estimates of nucleated cell counts. TCRdb's table, derived via immunoSEQ multiplex PCR, lists solely in-frame clones and lacks some. The D gene and trimming were derived from the DNA, and the V and J assignments and clone size from that table. This table has roughly 260,000 clones, approximately 90% appearing once. The sequence came from a man in his 60s who had recovered from COVID-19. The material sequenced was peripheral blood.

The CDR3 spells CASSYPGQGRHEQYF. The CDR3 DNA follows: TGTGCCAGCAGTTACCCAGGACAGGGGAGGCACGAGCAGTACTTC. The gene calls are TRBV6-5 and TRBJ2-7; TRBD1 matches 9 bases. This CDR3 is built from 15 residues. With V trimmed by 2 bases and J by 5 bases, 7 bases remained unmatched. Germline V gene lookup returns CDR1 MNHEY and CDR2 SVGAGI.